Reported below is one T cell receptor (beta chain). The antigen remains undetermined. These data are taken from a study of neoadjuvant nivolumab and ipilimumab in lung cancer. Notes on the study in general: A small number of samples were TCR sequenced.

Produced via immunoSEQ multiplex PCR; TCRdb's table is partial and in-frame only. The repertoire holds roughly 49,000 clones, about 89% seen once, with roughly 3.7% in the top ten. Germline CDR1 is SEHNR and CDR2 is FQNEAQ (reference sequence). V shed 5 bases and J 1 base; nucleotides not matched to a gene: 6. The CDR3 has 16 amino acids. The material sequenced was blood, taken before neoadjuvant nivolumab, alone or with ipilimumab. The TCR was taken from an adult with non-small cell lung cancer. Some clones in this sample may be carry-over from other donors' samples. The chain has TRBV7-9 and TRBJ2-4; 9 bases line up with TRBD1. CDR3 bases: TGTGCCAGCAGCCCCCTCGACAGGGGGGCCAAAAACATTCAGTACTTC. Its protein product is CASSPLDRGAKNIQYF.